One and the same sample provided the 14 T cell receptor beta chains below, sequenced in a study of T-cell memory formation after mild COVID-19. TCRdb called the 5' RACE reads again in MiXCR, with one record for every CDR3 protein. The sample comprises a few hundred thousand distinct CDR3 sequences, around 27% of which are singletons, and around 13% rests with the top ten. Source material: PBMCs or a T cell subset sorted from them (not recorded which). These receptors were obtained from an adult woman who had mild COVID-19 (a few samples of this study predate the infection). Cell type and time point are not known.

This clonotype was detected once. The rearrangement uses TRBV7-6 and TRBJ1-2; D call uncertain. V dropped 5 bases and J dropped 4 bases, with 11 bases sitting between them. Germline values: CDR1 SGHVS, CDR2 FNYEAQ. The CDR3 spans 13 residues. CDR3 in amino acids: CASSPMGPYGYTF. CDR3 DNA: TGTGCCAGCAGCCCCATGGGTCCCTATGGCTACACCTTC.

The rearrangement links TRBV11-2 to TRBJ1-2; TRBD1 matches at 8 bases. Germline trimming cut 3 bases from V and 4 bases from J; bases unmatched to any gene: 4. The V gene's germline CDR1 is SGHAT and CDR2 FQNNGV. This CDR3 contains 14 residues. The CDR3 reads CASSFGQGGYGYTF. The DNA of the CDR3 is TGTGCCAGCAGCTTCGGACAGGGCGGCTATGGCTACACCTTC.

The chain links TRBV11-3 to TRBJ2-2; perhaps D is TRBD1 or TRBD2 (6 bases each). Per the germline V gene, CDR1 is SGHNT and CDR2 is YENEEA. Trimming took off 7 bases at V and 0 bases at J, with 12 bases between the two ends. There are 15 residues in the CDR3. DNA for the CDR3: TGTGCCAGCATCCGGGGGCCCTCGAACACCGGGGAGCTGTTTTTT. Amino acids: CASIRGPSNTGELFF.

The rearrangement joins TRBV19 to TRBJ1-1, with D tentatively TRBD1 (5 bases). Per germline, CDR1 LNHDA and CDR2 SQIVND (reference sequence). Deletions cut 5 bases from V and 4 bases from J, with 14 bases between. This CDR3 has 14 residues. In DNA, the CDR3 is TGTGCCAGTAGTTGGGGCCGGGGGACCACTGAAGCTTTCTTT. This encodes CASSWGRGTTEAFF.

This clonotype has a handful of counts. The CDR3 region is CSVPGLAGPTDTQYF. As DNA, the CDR3 is TGCAGCGTACCGGGACTAGCGGGACCGACTGATACGCAGTATTTT. This chain uses TRBV29-1 with TRBJ2-3; 13 nucleotides match TRBD2. The CDR3 is 15 residues long. Germline loops: CDR1 SQVTM, CDR2 ANQGSEA. V lost 6 bases to trimming and J lost 6 bases; unmatched junction nucleotides: 9.

This clonotype has a handful of counts. The chain is built from TRBV3-1 and TRBJ2-7; 12 nucleotides line up with TRBD2. Germline CDR1 is LGHDT and CDR2 is YNNKEL (reference sequence). The CDR3 totals 12 residues. V shed 10 bases, J shed 6 bases, and the junction held 4 bases outside the gene matches. The CDR3 coding sequence is TGTGCCACAACGGGACTAGCGGGCGAGCAGTACTTC. Protein product: CATTGLAGEQYF.

V and J are TRBV30 and TRBJ1-5; D perhaps matches TRBD1 (5 bases). The germline V and J ends were trimmed by 3 bases and 3 bases, with 9 bases remaining between them. CDR1 is GTSNPN, CDR2 SVGIG, per germline (reference sequence). The CDR3 contains 13 residues. The CDR3 DNA is TGTGCCTGGAGCAGGGACTACAATCAGCCCCAGCATTTT. Encoded protein: CAWSRDYNQPQHF.

This clonotype came up a few times. The V call is TRBV5-1, the J call TRBJ2-3, with a weak D call TRBD1 (6 bases). Trimming pared 3 bases from V and 2 bases from J, leaving 10 bases between. This CDR3 spans 14 amino acids. Germline lookup yields CDR1 SGHRS and CDR2 YFSETQ. The CDR3 sequence: CASSSGQNTDTQYF. CDR3 DNA: TGCGCCAGCAGCTCCGGACAGAACACAGATACGCAGTATTTT.

This clonotype was seen a few times. The V call is TRBV5-1, the J call TRBJ2-2, with D tentatively TRBD1 or TRBD2 (5 bases each). The CDR3 is 17 amino acids. CDR1 is SGHRS, CDR2 YFSETQ, per germline. V gave up 1 base and J gave up 0 bases, with 13 bases separating them. The CDR3 sequence: CASSLSRGPANTGELFF. In DNA, the CDR3 is TGCGCCAGCAGCTTGTCCCGGGGACCCGCGAACACCGGGGAGCTGTTTTTT.

Written as DNA, the CDR3 is TGTGCCAGCAGCCAAGATGGCCCAACCCCCTTCTACGAGCAGTACTTC. Translating gives CASSQDGPTPFYEQYF. The rearrangement joins TRBV4-2 to TRBJ2-7; D uncertain. The CDR3 consists of 16 residues. Germline CDR1 reads LGHNA; CDR2 reads YNFKEQ. The ends were cut back, 0 bases at V and 3 bases at J, with 15 bases in the middle.

This clonotype was counted ten times or more. V gene TRBV2 combines with J gene TRBJ2-7, with a weak D call TRBD2 (6 bases). Germline V gene data show CDR1 as SNHLY and CDR2 as FYNNEI. There are 10 residues in the CDR3. Trimming removed 9 bases at V and 3 bases at J, with 6 bases between. DNA of the CDR3: TGTGCCAGTAGCGGCTACGAGCAGTACTTC. It is translated as CASSGYEQYF.

This chain links TRBV9 with TRBJ2-4; 8 bases fit TRBD1. V shed 4 bases and J 6 bases; nucleotides not matched to a gene: 6. CDR1 is SGDLS and CDR2 is YYNGEE in the germline V gene. The CDR3 consists of 14 residues. The CDR3 sequence: CASSPRTGINIQYF. The CDR3 DNA reads as TGTGCCAGCAGCCCCAGGACAGGGATAAACATTCAGTACTTC.

The rearrangement joins TRBV6-2 or TRBV6-3 to TRBJ1-5; a possible D gene is TRBD1 (6 bases). The CDR3 loop spans 15 amino acids. Trimming removed 7 bases at V and 1 base at J, with 14 bases between. Germline lookup yields CDR1 MNHEY and CDR2 SVGEGT. The DNA of the CDR3 is TGTGCCAGCATCGAGGGGGGACGGAGCAATCAGCCCCAGCATTTT. Translation: CASIEGGRSNQPQHF.

The J gene is TRBJ1-1, the V gene TRBV2; D is unresolved. CDR1 and CDR2 from the germline V gene are SNHLY and FYNNEI. CDR3 length: 14 amino acids. Deletions cut 4 bases from V and 1 base from J, with 10 bases between. CDR3 DNA: TGTGCCAGCAGTGTCACTAGACAGAACACTGAAGCTTTCTTT. Amino acid sequence: CASSVTRQNTEAFF.